Presented here are 19 T cell receptor beta chains from one specimen sequenced in a study of shared clonotypes between healthy human individuals. CD45RO-negative cells were positively selected for CCR7, leaving out terminally differentiated effector memory CD45RA+ cells. Data came from immunoSEQ multiplex PCR; TCRdb stores just in-frame clones and leaves some out. Here the sample spans about 680,000 clones, 92% being singletons. Sequenced: naive CD8+ T cells sorted from blood. The source of these receptors is a man aged 25 to 40 in good health.

This chain links TRBV4-3 with TRBJ2-5, with TRBD2 as a possible D gene (6 bases). The length of the CDR3 is 17 residues. Germline V gene data show CDR1 as LGHNA and CDR2 as YSLEER. Between the trimmed V and J ends, which lost 0 bases and 4 bases, there was a span of 18 bases. This CDR3 is CASSQDLGREGRETQYF. For the CDR3, the DNA is TGCGCCAGCAGCCAAGATCTCGGGCGGGAAGGGCGAGAGACCCAGTACTTC.

This chain joins TRBV27 and TRBJ2-1; either TRBD1 or TRBD2 may supply D (5 bases each). V lost 0 bases and J lost 4, with 7 bases in between. This CDR3 is built from 14 residues. Germline loops: CDR1 MNHEY, CDR2 SMNVEV (reference sequence). CDR3 sequence: CASSLSGEYNEQFF. Here the CDR3 DNA reads TGTGCCAGCAGTTTATCGGGGGAATACAATGAGCAGTTCTTC.

To note about this clone: The same CDR3 also results from other DNA sequences found in this sample. The chain carries TRBV7-9 and TRBJ2-1; D is possibly TRBD1 (7 bases). This CDR3 is built from 12 residues. Per the germline V gene, CDR1 is SEHNR and CDR2 is FQNEAQ (reference sequence). The germline V and J ends were trimmed by 5 bases and 7 bases, with 9 bases remaining between them. The CDR3 loop is CASSPGGNEQFF. The CDR3 DNA sequence: TGTGCCAGCAGCCCAGGGGGGAATGAGCAGTTCTTC.

Written as DNA, the CDR3 is TGTGCCAGCAGTGAAGCCCGGACTAGCGGCTACAATGAGCAGTTCTTC. This sequence encodes CASSEARTSGYNEQFF. V gene TRBV6-1 combines with J gene TRBJ2-1; 10 bases align to TRBD2. This CDR3 is built from 16 residues. The V gene end was trimmed by 0 bases and the J gene end by 3 bases; junction bases not matched to a gene: 2. Germline CDR1 and CDR2: MNHNS and SASEGT.

The chain employs TRBV18 and TRBJ2-7; D is uncertain. Trimming cost V 3 bases and J 3 bases, with 6 bases left between them. Looked up from germline, CDR1 is KGHSH and CDR2 is LQKENI. The CDR3 runs to 12 residues. For the CDR3, the DNA is TGTGCCAGCTCACCTGGGGACTACGAGCAGTACTTC. This translates into CASSPGDYEQYF.

This chain joins TRBV27 and TRBJ2-7; D is perhaps TRBD1 (6 bases). Germline CDR1 MNHEY, CDR2 SMNVEV (reference sequence). V was clipped by 5 bases and J by 4 bases, with 21 bases between them. This CDR3 has 16 amino acids. The CDR3 nucleotides read TGTGCCAGCAGTCCCCAGGGGACCCCACCCGGTTACGAGCAGTACTTC. It yields the protein CASSPQGTPPGYEQYF.

This clone was counted a single time. This rearrangement joins TRBV7-9 to TRBJ2-3, with 8 positions matching TRBD2. Germline V gene lookup returns CDR1 SEHNR and CDR2 FQNEAQ (reference sequence). The CDR3 loop spans 19 amino acids. V lost 7 bases, J lost 3 bases, and 21 bases stayed unmatched. The CDR3 loop reads CASTVLVKAAGALTDTQYF. The DNA of the CDR3 is TGTGCCAGCACCGTTCTTGTAAAAGCAGCGGGAGCTTTGACAGATACGCAGTATTTT.

The chain carries TRBV18 and TRBJ2-2; the D gene is possibly TRBD2 (5 bases). The CDR3 sequence is 18 residues long. CDR1 KGHSH and CDR2 LQKENI come from the germline V gene. V shed 6 bases and J shed 2 bases, with 22 bases lying between them. CDR3: CASSSSKRRLENTGELFF. In DNA form, the CDR3 reads TGTGCCAGCTCGTCGTCCAAGCGGAGGCTTGAAAACACCGGGGAGCTGTTTTTT.

This chain joins TRBV6-6 and TRBJ2-1; D might be TRBD2 (5 bases). The germline gives CDR1 MNHNY, CDR2 SVGAGI (reference sequence). The CDR3 has 15 residues. Trimming took 0 bases from V and 4 from J, leaving 10 bases between them. The CDR3 protein is CASSYSGGLYNEQFF. CDR3 nucleotides: TGTGCCAGCAGTTACTCCGGCGGGCTTTACAATGAGCAGTTCTTC.

The genes are TRBV29-1 and TRBJ2-7; D may be TRBD1 (5 bases). This CDR3 spans 13 amino acids. Germline V CDR1 and CDR2: SQVTM, ANQGSEA. Deletions cut 4 bases from V and 4 bases from J, with 14 bases between. This chain's CDR3 is CSVVVGLYYEQYF. The CDR3 nucleotides are TGCAGCGTTGTGGTGGGGCTTTATTACGAGCAGTACTTC.

The count of this clone is one. The V and J genes are TRBV7-9 and TRBJ2-3, with 8 positions matching TRBD1. Germline V CDR1 and CDR2: SEHNR, FQNEAQ (reference sequence). The CDR3 length is 13 residues. V was clipped by 6 bases and J by 5 bases; unmatched bases: 4. The CDR3 loop is CASRATGEDTQYF. CDR3 bases: TGTGCCAGCAGGGCGACAGGGGAAGATACGCAGTATTTT.

The rearrangement joins TRBV2 to TRBJ2-7; 7 nucleotides agree with TRBD2. Trimming removed 8 bases from V and 3 bases from J; junction bases left unmatched: 13. Germline V gene lookup returns CDR1 SNHLY and CDR2 FYNNEI. This CDR3 is 15 amino acids long. CDR3 sequence (DNA): TGTGCCAGCGACCGAGGGCGGGAGTTACGCTACGAGCAGTACTTC. This sequence encodes CASDRGRELRYEQYF.

The chain is built from TRBV27 and TRBJ1-2; a possible D gene is TRBD1 (5 bases). V was trimmed by 1 base and J by 8 bases, leaving 20 bases between them. This CDR3 is built from 16 residues. The germline V gene encodes CDR1 MNHEY and CDR2 SMNVEV (reference sequence). The CDR3 sequence is CASSLFLGDSGGGYTF. The CDR3 DNA reads as TGTGCCAGCAGTTTATTTCTGGGGGACTCGGGTGGCGGCTACACCTTC.

V usage is TRBV7-3 and J usage is TRBJ1-4, with D perhaps matching TRBD1 (5 bases). V lost 7 bases and J lost 6, with 27 bases in between. CDR1 SGHTA and CDR2 FQGTGA come from the germline V gene. The CDR3 runs to 18 residues. In DNA form, the CDR3 reads TGTGCCAGCACGGGGTTTCCTATAAGGGGCCGGCGGGATGAAAAACTGTTTTTT. Its translation: CASTGFPIRGRRDEKLFF.

The rearrangement links TRBV7-9 to TRBJ2-7, with D possibly matching TRBD2 (6 bases). Trimming shortened V by 5 bases and J by 2 bases, and 16 bases separated the two germline ends. This CDR3 is built from 15 residues. Germline V gene lookup returns CDR1 SEHNR and CDR2 FQNEAQ (reference sequence). CDR3 DNA sequence: TGTGCCAGCAGCCACCCGGGACTGGAGACCTACGAGCAGTACTTC. This translates into CASSHPGLETYEQYF.

This chain connects TRBV6-6 to TRBJ2-1; no definite D call. The germline V and J ends were trimmed by 5 bases and 10 bases, with 9 bases remaining between them. This CDR3 has 11 amino acids. Germline V gives CDR1 MNHNY, CDR2 SVGAGI (reference sequence). CDR3 in amino acids: CASSRPNEQFF. CDR3 DNA: TGTGCCAGCAGTAGACCCAACGAGCAGTTCTTC.

The chain links TRBV5-1 to TRBJ1-2; the D gene is possibly TRBD1 (5 bases). Trimming cost V 0 bases and J 9 bases, with 18 bases left between them. Germline CDR1 and CDR2: SGHRS and YFSETQ. The CDR3 is made up of 15 amino acids. CDR3 nucleotides: TGCGCCAGCAGCTTGGGGGCCAGGACAAACGATCGCTACACCTTC. It codes for CASSLGARTNDRYTF.

The J gene is TRBJ2-3, the V gene TRBV6-1; D remains unclear. The V gene lost 10 bases and the J gene lost 1 base, with 18 bases spanning the gap. The germline gives CDR1 MNHNS, CDR2 SASEGT. This CDR3 has 15 residues. CDR3: CATTYRAGRTDTQYF. CDR3 DNA sequence: TGTGCCACCACCTATCGGGCCGGGCGCACAGATACGCAGTATTTT.

The chain recombines TRBV9 with TRBJ2-5, with D perhaps TRBD2 (6 bases). V lost 3 bases and J 3 bases, leaving 18 bases between the germline ends. CDR3 length: 16 amino acids. CDR1 SGDLS and CDR2 YYNGEE come from the germline V gene. The CDR3 coding sequence is TGTGCCAGCAGCGCCTCGGCGGGGACTCCAAAAGAGACCCAGTACTTC. As protein: CASSASAGTPKETQYF. Variable domain in full (rest from reference TRBV9 and TRBJ2-5): DSGVTQTPKHLITATGQRVTLRCSPRSGDLSVYWYQQSLDQGLQFLIQYYNGEERAKGNILERFSAQQFPDLHSELNLSSLELGDSALYFCASSASAGTPKETQYFGPGTRLLVL.